The clone carrying this T cell receptor (beta chain) was found a few times. No antigen is known for it. The sorted Tregs were CD4+CD25+CD127-/low cells. The CDR3 is made up of 18 amino acids. Germline lookup yields CDR1 ENHRY and CDR2 SYGVKD. Germline trimming cut 4 bases from V and 2 bases from J; bases unmatched to any gene: 11. Study-level findings and limits: Whole repertoires were not studied in the larger cohort, only one V-J beta rearrangement. The TCR gene usage of tumor memory CD4+ T cells clustered together with blood and lymph node memory CD4+ cells and with lymph node naive CD4+ cells.

After constant-region reverse-primer amplification, full-length variable regions underwent semi-nested PCR with Nested Universal Primer A. TCRdb processed the 5' RACE reads anew with MiXCR; each CDR3 protein has one entry. The data contain 8,600 or so distinct CDR3 sequences, approximately 50% of them seen just once; the ten biggest clones take up 6.4%. The source is a female donor with breast cancer. The rearrangement joins TRBV10-3 to TRBJ2-3; 11 nucleotides match TRBD2. The sequenced sample consisted of Tregs sorted from a lymph node. CDR3 in amino acids: CAISGSRVAGGSTDTQYF. CDR3 DNA: TGTGCCATCAGTGGATCGAGGGTAGCGGGAGGGTCCACAGATACGCAGTATTTT.